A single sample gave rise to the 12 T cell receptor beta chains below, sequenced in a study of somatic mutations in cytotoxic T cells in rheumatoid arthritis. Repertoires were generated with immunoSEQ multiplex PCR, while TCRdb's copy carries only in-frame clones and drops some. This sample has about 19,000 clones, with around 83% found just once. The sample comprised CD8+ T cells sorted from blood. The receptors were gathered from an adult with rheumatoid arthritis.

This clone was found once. CDR3 sequence: CARYPGDYQPQHF. CDR3 in DNA: TGCGCCAGGTATCCAGGGGACTATCAGCCCCAGCATTTT. V gene TRBV4-1 combines with J gene TRBJ1-5, with a tentative D call TRBD1 (6 bases). CDR1 is MGHRA, CDR2 YSYEKL, per germline. The V end lost 9 bases, the J end lost 5 bases, and 14 bases lay between the germline ends. This CDR3 comprises 13 residues.

The CDR3 region is CASSDRGASDTQYF. The CDR3 nucleotides read TGCGCCAGCAGTGACAGGGGGGCGAGCGATACGCAGTATTTT. This chain uses TRBV10-1 with TRBJ2-3, with D tentatively TRBD1 (7 bases). This CDR3 spans 14 amino acids. Per germline, CDR1 WNHNN and CDR2 SYGVQD (reference sequence). Trimming shortened V by 3 bases and J by 6 bases, and 13 bases separated the two germline ends.

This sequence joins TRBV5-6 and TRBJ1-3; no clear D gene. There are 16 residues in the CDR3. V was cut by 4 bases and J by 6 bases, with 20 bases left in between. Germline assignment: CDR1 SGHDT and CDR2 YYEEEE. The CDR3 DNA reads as TGTGCCAGCAGCCAACGCGACCGGGTAATTGAAAACACCATATATTTT. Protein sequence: CASSQRDRVIENTIYF. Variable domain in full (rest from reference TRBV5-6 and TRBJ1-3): DAGVTQSPTHLIKTRGQQVTLRCSPKSGHDTVSWYQQALGQGPQFIFQYYEEEERQRGNFPDRFSGHQFPNYSSELNVNALLLGDSALYLCASSQRDRVIENTIYFGEGSWLTVV.

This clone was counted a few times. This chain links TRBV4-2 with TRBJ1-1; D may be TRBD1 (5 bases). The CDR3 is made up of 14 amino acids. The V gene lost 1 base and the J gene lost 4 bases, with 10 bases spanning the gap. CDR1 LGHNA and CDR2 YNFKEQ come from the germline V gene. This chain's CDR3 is CASSQGVGTTEAFF. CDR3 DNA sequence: TGTGCCAGCAGCCAAGGGGTAGGGACCACTGAAGCTTTCTTT.

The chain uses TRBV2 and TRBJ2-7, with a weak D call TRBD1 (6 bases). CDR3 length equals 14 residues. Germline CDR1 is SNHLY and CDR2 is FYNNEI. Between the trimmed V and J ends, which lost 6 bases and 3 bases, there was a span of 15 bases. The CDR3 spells CASRNYGTNYEQYF. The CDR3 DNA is TGTGCCAGCAGAAACTACGGGACAAACTACGAGCAGTACTTC.

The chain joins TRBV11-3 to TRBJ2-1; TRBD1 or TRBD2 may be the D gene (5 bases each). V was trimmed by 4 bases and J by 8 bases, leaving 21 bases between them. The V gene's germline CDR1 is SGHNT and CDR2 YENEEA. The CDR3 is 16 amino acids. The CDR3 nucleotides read TGTGCCAGCAGCTCCAACCGGGACGGACGTTTCGATGAGCAGTTCTTC. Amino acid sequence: CASSSNRDGRFDEQFF.

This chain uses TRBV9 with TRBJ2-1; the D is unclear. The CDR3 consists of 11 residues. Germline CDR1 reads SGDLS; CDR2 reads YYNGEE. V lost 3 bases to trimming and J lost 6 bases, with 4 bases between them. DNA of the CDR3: TGTGCCAGCAGCGCGATCAATGAGCAGTTCTTC. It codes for CASSAINEQFF. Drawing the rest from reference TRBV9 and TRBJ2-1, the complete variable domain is DSGVTQTPKHLITATGQRVTLRCSPRSGDLSVYWYQQSLDQGLQFLIQYYNGEERAKGNILERFSAQQFPDLHSELNLSSLELGDSALYFCASSAINEQFFGPGTRLTVL.

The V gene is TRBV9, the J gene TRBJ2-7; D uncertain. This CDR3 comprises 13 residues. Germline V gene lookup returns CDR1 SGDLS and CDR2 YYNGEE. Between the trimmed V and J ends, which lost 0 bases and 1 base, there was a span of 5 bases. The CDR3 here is CASSVEGSYEQYF. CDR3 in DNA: TGTGCCAGCAGCGTAGAAGGGTCCTACGAGCAGTACTTC. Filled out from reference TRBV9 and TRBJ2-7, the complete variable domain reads DSGVTQTPKHLITATGQRVTLRCSPRSGDLSVYWYQQSLDQGLQFLIQYYNGEERAKGNILERFSAQQFPDLHSELNLSSLELGDSALYFCASSVEGSYEQYFGPGTRLTVT.

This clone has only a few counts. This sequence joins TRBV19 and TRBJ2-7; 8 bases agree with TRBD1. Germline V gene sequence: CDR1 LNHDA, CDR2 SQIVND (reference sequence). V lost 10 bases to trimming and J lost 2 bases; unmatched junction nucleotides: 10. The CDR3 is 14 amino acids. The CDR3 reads CATQVGQGTYEQYF. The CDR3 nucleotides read TGTGCCACCCAGGTCGGACAGGGCACCTACGAGCAGTACTTC.

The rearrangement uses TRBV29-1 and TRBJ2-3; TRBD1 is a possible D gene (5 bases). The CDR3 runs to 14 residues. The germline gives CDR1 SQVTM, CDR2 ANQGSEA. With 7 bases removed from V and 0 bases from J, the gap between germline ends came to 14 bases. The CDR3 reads CSAETGYSTDTQYF. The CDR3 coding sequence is TGCAGCGCCGAAACAGGATATAGCACAGATACGCAGTATTTT.

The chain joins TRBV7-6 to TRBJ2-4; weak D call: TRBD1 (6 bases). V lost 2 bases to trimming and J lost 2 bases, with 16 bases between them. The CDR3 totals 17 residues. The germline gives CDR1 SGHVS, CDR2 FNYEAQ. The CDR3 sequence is CASSLPPRDITKNIQYF. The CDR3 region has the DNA TGTGCCAGCAGCTTACCCCCCCGGGACATCACCAAAAACATTCAGTACTTC. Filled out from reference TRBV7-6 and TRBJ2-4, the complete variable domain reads GAGVSQSPRYKVTKRGQDVALRCDPISGHVSLYWYRQALGQGPEFLTYFNYEAQQDKSGLPNDRFSAERPEGSISTLTIQRTEQRDSAMYRCASSLPPRDITKNIQYFGAGTRLSVL.

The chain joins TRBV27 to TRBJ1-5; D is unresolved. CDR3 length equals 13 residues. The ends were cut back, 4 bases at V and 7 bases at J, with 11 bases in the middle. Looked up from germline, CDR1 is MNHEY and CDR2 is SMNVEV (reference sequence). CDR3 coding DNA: TGTGCCAGCAGTTCAAGGGTCGGACAGCCCCAGCATTTT. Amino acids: CASSSRVGQPQHF.